This T cell receptor beta chain was documented in a study of blood T cell repertoires in COVID-19. Background on the study: Spain, Italy and the United States supplied samples that represented acute and convalescent COVID-19. T cells, B-cell-depleted T cells, or PBMCs supplied cDNA or gDNA.

As handled by the study authors: Amplification from reference gene primers served as the basis for estimated nucleated cell counts. Here immunoSEQ multiplex PCR was the method, and the copy in TCRdb shows in-frame clones only, minus some. V and J calls and clone size are given by that table; D and trimming were obtained from the DNA. Among about 140,000 clones listed, roughly 76% were seen once. Trimming stripped 3 bases from V and 1 base from J, with 13 bases between. Germline V gives CDR1 LNHNV, CDR2 YYDKDF (reference sequence). The CDR3 contains 15 residues. Sequences were obtained from peripheral blood. The TCR comes from a man at least 80 years old with acute or convalescent COVID-19. This sequence joins TRBV15 and TRBJ2-7; tentatively, D is TRBD2 (6 bases). CDR3 DNA: TGTGCCACCAGCAGCGGGGGTGAGAGGTCCTACGAGCAGTACTTC. Encoded protein: CATSSGGERSYEQYF.